The TCR beta chain under discussion was sequenced for a study of cytomegalovirus exposure and HLA in healthy donors. Whole-study findings and limits: CMV serostatus was the sole immune exposure data available. Previous analysis showed most TCR beta V segments were productive about 90% or about 30% of the time.

PCR primers comprised 60 Vbeta and 13 Jbeta primers. Sequencing used immunoSEQ multiplex PCR; TCRdb keeps in-frame clones, though not all of them. This table holds some 140,000 clones, around 74% found once. This clone was seen a few times. Its matching antigen is unknown. The CDR3 has 15 residues. V shed 5 bases, J shed 5 bases, and the junction held 4 bases outside the gene matches. From germline, CDR1 is SGHTA and CDR2 FQGTGA. This chain links TRBV7-3 with TRBJ2-1; TRBD2 matches 12 bases. The sequenced material came from PBMCs. The clonotype was recovered from a man between 18 and 35 years old in good health and CMV-seropositive. CDR3 nucleotide sequence: TGTGCCAGCAGCCCGACTAGCGGGAGCGACAATGAGCAGTTCTTC. Its translation is CASSPTSGSDNEQFF. Looking up the rest from reference TRBV7-3 and TRBJ2-1 gives the full variable domain: GAGVSQTPSNKVTEKGKYVELRCDPISGHTALYWYRQSLGQGPEFLIYFQGTGAADDSGLPNDRFFAVRPEGSVSTLKIQRTERGDSAVYLCASSPTSGSDNEQFFGPGTRLTVL.